This T cell receptor (beta chain) was found in a study of control samples from healthy donors and cancer patients. This clone was seen only once. Here immunoSEQ multiplex PCR was the method, and the copy in TCRdb shows in-frame clones only, minus some. The data contain 40,000 to 55,000 clones, 75% to 95% of them seen just once; the ten biggest clones take up 22%. The germline gives CDR1 SGHDT, CDR2 YYEEEE. V was pared by 0 bases and J by 1 base, with 12 bases between. The length of the CDR3 is 16 residues. This chain connects TRBV5-6 to TRBJ2-3; TRBD1 or TRBD2 may be the D gene (5 bases each). Input material: PBMCs. The receptor was derived from a woman aged 40 to 55 with head and neck cancer. CDR3 in amino acids: CASSLAVQGGTDTQYF. The DNA for the CDR3 is TGTGCCAGCAGCTTGGCGGTCCAGGGAGGCACAGATACGCAGTATTTT.